Below are 28 T cell receptor beta chains sequenced from a single sample in a study of blood T cells in healthy people across ages. With a J-beta primer mix and a sample-barcoded 5' primer, a second PCR ran 7 to 11 cycles. MiXCR was run by TCRdb on the 5' RACE reads, yielding one entry per CDR3 protein. The sample contains 1,100,000 or so distinct CDR3 sequences, 35% to 50% of which appear only once. Source material: blood. The receptors were sampled from a woman aged 60-70 years in good health.

This clonotype was observed a handful of times. The rearrangement joins TRBV7-8 to TRBJ2-1, with unresolved D. This CDR3 region has 13 residues. Trimming left V 5 bases short and J 9 bases short, with 14 bases between. Germline lookup yields CDR1 SGHVS and CDR2 FQNEAQ. The CDR3 DNA reads as TGTGCCAGCAGCACCAACGGGTTCGGTGAGCAGTTCTTC. It is translated as CASSTNGFGEQFF.

The chain combines TRBV10-3 with TRBJ1-2; 8 bases fit TRBD1. CDR1 ENHRY and CDR2 SYGVKD come from the germline V gene. CDR3 length equals 16 residues. The V segment lost 4 bases and the J segment 8 bases; nucleotides outside the gene matches: 15. CDR3 region: CAISVNTQETGDGYTF. Here the CDR3 DNA reads TGTGCCATCAGTGTCAATACCCAAGAGACAGGGGACGGCTACACCTTC.

The V call is TRBV3-1, the J call TRBJ2-1; tentatively, D is TRBD2 (6 bases). Trimming took 3 bases from V and 0 from J, leaving 12 bases between them. This CDR3 spans 16 amino acids. Germline-derived CDR1 and CDR2 are LGHDT and YNNKEL (reference sequence). CDR3 sequence: CASSQARGNSYNEQFF. CDR3 bases: TGTGCCAGCAGCCAGGCACGGGGGAACTCCTACAATGAGCAGTTCTTC.

The V gene is TRBV3-1, the J gene TRBJ1-1; the D gene is possibly TRBD1 (5 bases). Germline V gene sequence: CDR1 LGHDT, CDR2 YNNKEL (reference sequence). The CDR3 extends over 17 amino acids. Trimming pared 5 bases from V and 0 bases from J, leaving 19 bases between. CDR3 sequence reads: CASSFSRGGIMNTEAFF. DNA for the CDR3: TGTGCCAGCAGCTTTTCCCGGGGCGGAATCATGAACACTGAAGCTTTCTTT.

This clonotype has just a few counts. The V call is TRBV2, the J call TRBJ2-2, with a tentative D call TRBD2 (5 bases). The germline CDR1 and CDR2 sequences are SNHLY and FYNNEI. The ends were cut back, 7 bases at V and 4 bases at J, with 16 bases in the middle. The CDR3 extends over 15 amino acids. The CDR3 is CASTVGRRLTGELFF. CDR3 bases: TGTGCCAGCACTGTGGGCAGGAGGCTCACCGGGGAGCTGTTTTTT.

This sequence joins TRBV12-3 or TRBV12-4 and TRBJ2-6; unclear D gene. This CDR3 region has 12 residues. The V and J ends lost 6 bases and 6 bases respectively, with 6 bases between them. Written as DNA, the CDR3 is TGTGCCAGCAGCTACCAGGCCAACGTCCTGACTTTC. As protein: CASSYQANVLTF.

The genes are TRBV7-8 and TRBJ2-5; TRBD2 aligns across 8 bases. CDR3 length: 16 amino acids. Germline V lookup: CDR1 SGHVS, CDR2 FQNEAQ. J was trimmed by 13 bases and V by 0 bases; bases with no gene match: 16. The CDR3 region has the DNA TGTGCCAGCAGCTTAGCCGGGACTAGGAATATAGATGAGCGGTACTTC. Translated, it gives CASSLAGTRNIDERYF.

This clonotype was detected once. This rearrangement joins TRBV7-2 to TRBJ2-1, with D perhaps TRBD2 (5 bases). The CDR3 spans 15 residues. Trimming took off 1 base at V and 10 bases at J, with 17 bases between the two ends. The germline V gene encodes CDR1 SGHTA and CDR2 FQGNSA. In nucleotides, the CDR3 is TGTGCCAGCAGCTTAGGTGGTGTGGTCGGCGGGGAGCAGTTCTTC. It yields the protein CASSLGGVVGGEQFF.

V and J are TRBV27 and TRBJ1-6; 7 nucleotides match TRBD1. V was clipped by 6 bases and J by 10 bases; unmatched bases: 9. In germline, CDR1 is MNHEY, CDR2 SMNVEV (reference sequence). This CDR3 is built from 14 residues. In DNA, the CDR3 is TGTGCCAGCAGCCCGACAGGGTTTAACTCACCCCTCCACTTT. The encoded protein is CASSPTGFNSPLHF.

This clonotype appeared a few times. The chain links TRBV6-2 or TRBV6-3 to TRBJ2-7; D is possibly TRBD1 or TRBD2 (5 bases each). V was shortened by 2 bases and J by 2 bases, with 7 bases between the two germline ends. CDR3 size: 13 residues. In germline, CDR1 is MNHEY, CDR2 SVGEGT. DNA for the CDR3: TGTGCCAGCAGTTACCCGGGACCCTACGAGCAGTACTTC. It encodes CASSYPGPYEQYF.

Written as DNA, the CDR3 is TGCGCCAGCAGCTTGGAGGGGAATGGTGCTTTCTTT. Its translation: CASSLEGNGAFF. The gene calls are TRBV5-1 and TRBJ1-1; tentative D call: TRBD1 (5 bases). The length of the CDR3 is 12 residues. V was pared by 0 bases and J by 11 bases, with 11 bases between. From germline, CDR1 is SGHRS and CDR2 YFSETQ. The full variable domain, with the rest looked up from reference TRBV5-1 and TRBJ1-1, is KAGVTQTPRYLIKTRGQQVTLSCSPISGHRSVSWYQQTPGQGLQFLFEYFSETQRNKGNFPGRFSGRQFSNSRSEMNVSTLELGDSALYLCASSLEGNGAFFGQGTRLTVV.

V gene TRBV7-2 combines with J gene TRBJ2-1; D is ambiguous. V was shortened by 2 bases and J by 1 base, with 18 bases between the two germline ends. The CDR3 spans 18 residues. Germline lookup yields CDR1 SGHTA and CDR2 FQGNSA. The CDR3 sequence is CASSLKGHQIMSYNEQFF. The CDR3 DNA reads TGTGCCAGCAGCTTAAAGGGTCACCAGATAATGTCCTACAATGAGCAGTTCTTC. Filled out from reference TRBV7-2 and TRBJ2-1, the complete variable domain reads GAGVSQSPSNKVTEKGKDVELRCDPISGHTALYWYRQSLGQGLEFLIYFQGNSAPDKSGLPSDRFSAERTGGSVSTLTIQRTQQEDSAVYLCASSLKGHQIMSYNEQFFGPGTRLTVL.

In this sample, this clonotype turned up once. The chain carries TRBV30 and TRBJ2-7; D is possibly TRBD2 (6 bases). The CDR3 extends over 14 amino acids. Germline CDR1 reads GTSNPN; CDR2 reads SVGIG (reference sequence). Trimming left V 0 bases short and J 1 base short, with 10 bases between. CDR3 region: CAWSVSGGSYEQYF. As DNA, the CDR3 is TGTGCCTGGAGTGTAAGCGGAGGGTCCTACGAGCAGTACTTC.

The chain links TRBV6-5 to TRBJ2-3; 10 positions match TRBD2. CDR1 and CDR2 (germline): MNHEY, SVGAGI. The CDR3 has 15 amino acids. Trimming cost V 6 bases and J 3 bases; bases outside gene matches: 6. CDR3 amino acids: CASRLGLARTDTQYF. The DNA of the CDR3 is TGTGCCAGCAGACTGGGACTAGCGAGGACAGATACGCAGTATTTT.

The chain has TRBV9 and TRBJ2-2, with 10 bases lining up with TRBD2. Per germline, CDR1 SGDLS and CDR2 YYNGEE. The CDR3 has 15 amino acids. In nucleotides, the CDR3 is TGTGCGTCCGGCCCCCTAGCGGGAGTGACCGGGGAGCTGTTTTTT. Amino acids: CASGPLAGVTGELFF.

V usage is TRBV7-2 and J usage is TRBJ2-7, with D perhaps matching TRBD1 (6 bases). The CDR3 is made up of 17 amino acids. The V end was cut by 4 bases, the J end by 1 base, with 20 bases between. Germline V CDR1 and CDR2: SGHTA, FQGNSA. CDR3 protein: CASSSPESGDTSYEQYF. In nucleotides, the CDR3 is TGTGCCAGCAGCTCCCCAGAGAGTGGGGACACGTCCTACGAGCAGTACTTC.

V is TRBV7-9 and J is TRBJ1-2; 9 nucleotides line up with TRBD1. The CDR3 is 14 amino acids. Germline V gives CDR1 SEHNR, CDR2 FQNEAQ (reference sequence). With V trimmed by 5 bases and J by 4 bases, 5 bases remained unmatched. The CDR3 reads CASSPVGQGYGYTF. Written as DNA, the CDR3 is TGTGCCAGCAGCCCGGTGGGACAGGGCTATGGCTACACCTTC.

The J gene is TRBJ2-4, the V gene TRBV5-1; unclear D gene. CDR1 and CDR2 (germline): SGHRS, YFSETQ. V was shortened by 0 bases and J by 8 bases, with 12 bases between the two germline ends. CDR3 length equals 14 residues. For the CDR3, the DNA is TGCGCCAGCAGCTTGGCCCAAAACGGTGACATTCAGTACTTC. Amino acid sequence: CASSLAQNGDIQYF.

The chain couples TRBV9 to TRBJ2-1, with 12 bases identical to TRBD2. This CDR3 is built from 16 residues. Trimming at V came to 0 bases and at J to 5 bases, leaving 3 bases not matched to a gene. CDR1 SGDLS and CDR2 YYNGEE come from the germline V gene. The CDR3 sequence: CASSVGLAGVHNEQFF. DNA of the CDR3: TGTGCCAGCAGCGTAGGACTAGCGGGAGTACACAATGAGCAGTTCTTC. The whole variable domain, filled in from reference TRBV9 and TRBJ2-1, reads DSGVTQTPKHLITATGQRVTLRCSPRSGDLSVYWYQQSLDQGLQFLIQYYNGEERAKGNILERFSAQQFPDLHSELNLSSLELGDSALYFCASSVGLAGVHNEQFFGPGTRLTVL.

The V and J genes are TRBV11-2 and TRBJ1-1; D possibly corresponds to TRBD1 (6 bases). V was shortened by 5 bases and J by 0 bases, with 16 bases between the two germline ends. CDR1 SGHAT and CDR2 FQNNGV come from the germline V gene. CDR3 length equals 16 residues. The CDR3: CASSPGQIRMNTEAFF. CDR3 in DNA: TGTGCCAGCAGCCCCGGACAGATAAGAATGAACACTGAAGCTTTCTTT.

This clonotype was detected only a few times. The chain links TRBV20-1 to TRBJ2-7, with 7 nucleotides matching TRBD2. Germline V gene lookup returns CDR1 DFQATT and CDR2 SNEGSKA (reference sequence). The CDR3 loop spans 11 amino acids. V lost 3 bases and J lost 5; bases outside the gene matches: 1. The CDR3 sequence is CSARGGHEQYF. CDR3 coding DNA: TGCAGTGCTAGGGGAGGGCACGAGCAGTACTTC.

This clonotype was counted only a few times. The chain is built from TRBV29-1 and TRBJ2-7; D is ambiguous. Germline CDR1 reads SQVTM; CDR2 reads ANQGSEA. CDR3 length: 13 residues. V was shortened by 2 bases and J by 2 bases, with 10 bases between the two germline ends. CDR3 protein: CSVEWVGTYEQYF. CDR3 DNA: TGCAGCGTTGAATGGGTCGGAACCTACGAGCAGTACTTC.

This clonotype has a handful of counts. The V gene is TRBV12-3 or TRBV12-4, the J gene TRBJ2-1; TRBD1 aligns across 10 bases. The CDR3 loop spans 16 amino acids. Trimming took 6 bases from V and 9 from J; bases not matched to a gene: 14. CDR3 nucleotides: TGTGCCAGCAGCTTGGGACAGGGGATGGGTGGCGGTGAGCAGTTCTTC. This encodes CASSLGQGMGGGEQFF.

About this clonotype: This clone may be a read error of a much larger clone one base away. The chain combines TRBV29-1 with TRBJ2-5, with D perhaps TRBD1 or TRBD2 (5 bases each). CDR3 length: 14 amino acids. V was pared by 7 bases and J by 9 bases, with 24 bases between. The germline gives CDR1 SQVTM, CDR2 ANQGSEA. The CDR3 nucleotides are TGCAGCGCAGAGGGACGTAGGGTAGAGGAGGCCCAGTACTTC. Amino acids: CSAEGRRVEEAQYF.

The chain carries TRBV29-1 and TRBJ2-1; TRBD2 agrees at 9 bases. The V and J ends lost 3 bases and 8 bases, in that order; junction bases with no gene match: 17. The CDR3 extends over 17 amino acids. Germline CDR1 reads SQVTM; CDR2 reads ANQGSEA. The CDR3 loop reads CSVDGAGGRARSDEQFF. The CDR3, as DNA: TGCAGCGTTGACGGCGCTGGCGGGAGGGCCCGGAGCGATGAGCAGTTCTTC.

V is TRBV6-5 and J is TRBJ2-5; 8 nucleotides agree with TRBD2. The trim removed 5 bases at V and 3 bases at J, leaving 5 bases unmatched. The CDR3 spans 14 residues. Germline CDR1 reads MNHEY; CDR2 reads SVGAGI. CDR3 nucleotide sequence: TGTGCCAGCAGTCCCCGGGGACTAGAAGAGACCCAGTACTTC. Translation gives CASSPRGLEETQYF.

This clonotype was detected a few times. The chain recombines TRBV10-2 with TRBJ2-5; D may be TRBD1 (5 bases). CDR3 length: 15 residues. V was cut by 1 base and J by 2 bases, with 11 bases left in between. CDR1 WSHSY and CDR2 SAAADI come from the germline V gene. As DNA, the CDR3 is TGCGCCAGCAGTGAGTTAGCAGGGTGGCAAGAGACCCAGTACTTC. This codes for CASSELAGWQETQYF.

This clonotype was seen once. A junction boundary mismatches the germline segment, possibly from a read error. The chain links TRBV20-1 to TRBJ1-4; no definite D call. Per the germline V gene, CDR1 is DFQATT and CDR2 is SNEGSKA (reference sequence). The CDR3 contains 10 residues. In nucleotides, the CDR3 is TGCAGTGCTAGAAGGGAACAACTATTTTTT. It is translated as CSARREQLFF.